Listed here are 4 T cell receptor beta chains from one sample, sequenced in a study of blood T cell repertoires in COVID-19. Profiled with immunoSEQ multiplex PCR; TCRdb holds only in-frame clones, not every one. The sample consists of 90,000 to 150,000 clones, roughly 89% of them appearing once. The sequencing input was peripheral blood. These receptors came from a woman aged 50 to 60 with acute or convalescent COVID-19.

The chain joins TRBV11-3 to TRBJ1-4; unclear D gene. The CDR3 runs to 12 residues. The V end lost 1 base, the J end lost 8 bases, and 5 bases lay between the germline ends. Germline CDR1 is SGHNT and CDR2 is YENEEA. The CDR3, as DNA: TGTGCCAGCAGCTTAGCAGGCGAAAAACTGTTTTTT. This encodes CASSLAGEKLFF. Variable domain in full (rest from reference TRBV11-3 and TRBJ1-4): EAGVVQSPRYKIIEKKQPVAFWCNPISGHNTLYWYLQNLGQGPELLIRYENEEAVDDSQLPKDRFSAERLKGVDSTLKIQPAELGDSAVYLCASSLAGEKLFFGSGTQLSVL.

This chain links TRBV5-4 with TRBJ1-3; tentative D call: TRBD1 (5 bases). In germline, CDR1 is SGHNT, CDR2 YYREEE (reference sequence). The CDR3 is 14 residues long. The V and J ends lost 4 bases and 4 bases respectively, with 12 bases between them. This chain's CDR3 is CASSLGGSGNTIYF. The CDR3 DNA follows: TGTGCCAGCAGCCTCGGGGGGTCCGGAAACACCATATATTTT.

CDR3 protein: CASSPRTEAFF. CDR3 coding DNA: TGTGCCAGCAGCCCTCGCACTGAAGCTTTCTTT. This chain connects TRBV7-2 to TRBJ1-1; no reliable D call. Trimming pared 5 bases from V and 4 bases from J, leaving 5 bases between. CDR3 size: 11 residues. Germline V CDR1 and CDR2: SGHTA, FQGNSA.

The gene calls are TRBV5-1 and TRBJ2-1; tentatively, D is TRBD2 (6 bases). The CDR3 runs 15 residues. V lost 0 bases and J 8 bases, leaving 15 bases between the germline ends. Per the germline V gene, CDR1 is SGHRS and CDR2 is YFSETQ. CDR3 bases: TGCGCCAGCAGCTTGGGAGCGGGCGGGTCCGATGAGCAGTTCTTC. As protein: CASSLGAGGSDEQFF.